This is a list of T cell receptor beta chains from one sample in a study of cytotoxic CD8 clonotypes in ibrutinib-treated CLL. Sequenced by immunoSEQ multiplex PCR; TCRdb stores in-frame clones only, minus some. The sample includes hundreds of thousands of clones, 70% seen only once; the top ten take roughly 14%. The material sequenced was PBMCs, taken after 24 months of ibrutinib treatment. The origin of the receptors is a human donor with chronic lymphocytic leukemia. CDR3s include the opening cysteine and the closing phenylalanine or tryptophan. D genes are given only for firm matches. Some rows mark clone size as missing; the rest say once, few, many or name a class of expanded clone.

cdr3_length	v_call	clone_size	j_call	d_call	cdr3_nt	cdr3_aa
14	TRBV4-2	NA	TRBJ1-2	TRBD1	TGTGCCAGCAGCCAAGTGGGACAGGTCTATGGCTACACCTTC	CASSQVGQVYGYTF
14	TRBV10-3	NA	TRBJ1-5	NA	TGTGCCACGCGCAGGGAATTTGGCAATCAGCCCCAGCATTTT	CATRREFGNQPQHF
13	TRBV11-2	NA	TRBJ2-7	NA	TGTGCCAGCAGCCCCCCGTTCCCGGACGAGCAGTACTTC	CASSPPFPDEQYF
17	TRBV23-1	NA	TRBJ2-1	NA	TGCGCCAGCAGTCTACCCCCAGGTCACAGCTCCTACAATGAGCAGTTCTTC	CASSLPPGHSSYNEQFF
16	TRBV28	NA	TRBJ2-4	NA	TGTGCCAGCAGTTTTGTAGCGGTACTAGCCAAAAACATTCAGTACTTC	CASSFVAVLAKNIQYF
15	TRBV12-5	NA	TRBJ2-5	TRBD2	TGTGCTAGTGGTTTGACTAGCGGGAGTTGGGAGACCCAGTACTTC	CASGLTSGSWETQYF
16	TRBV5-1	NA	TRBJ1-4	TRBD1	TGCGCCAGCAGCTCCAAGGGACAGACACCTAATGAAAAACTGTTTTTT	CASSSKGQTPNEKLFF
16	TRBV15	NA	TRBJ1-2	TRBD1	TGTGCCACCAGCAGAGATCCGGGACAGAAGGGGAATGGCTACACCTTC	CATSRDPGQKGNGYTF
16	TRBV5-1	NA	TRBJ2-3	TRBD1	TGCGCCAGCACGGTGGGGGACAGGGGGCTTACAGATACGCAGTATTTT	CASTVGDRGLTDTQYF
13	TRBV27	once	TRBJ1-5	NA	TGTGCCAGCAGTTTCGGGCCTAATCAGCCCCAGCATTTT	CASSFGPNQPQHF
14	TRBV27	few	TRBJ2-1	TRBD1	TGTGCCAGCAGTCCGAGGACAGGGGTCAATGAGCAGTTCTTC	CASSPRTGVNEQFF
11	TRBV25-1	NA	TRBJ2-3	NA	TGTGCCAGCAGTGTTGCGAATACGCAGTATTTT	CASSVANTQYF
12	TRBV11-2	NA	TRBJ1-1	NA	TGTGCCAGCAGCTTAGGCCAGGGTGAAGCTTTCTTT	CASSLGQGEAFF
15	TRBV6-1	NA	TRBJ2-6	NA	TGTGCCAGCAGTGAAAAGGGGGAAGGGGCCAACGTCCTGACTTTC	CASSEKGEGANVLTF
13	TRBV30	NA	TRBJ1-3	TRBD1	TGTGCCTGGGAGACAGGGGCTGGAAACACCATATATTTT	CAWETGAGNTIYF
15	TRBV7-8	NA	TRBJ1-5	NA	TGTGCCAGCAGCTTGGGGCCCAATAGCAATCAGCCCCAGCATTTT	CASSLGPNSNQPQHF
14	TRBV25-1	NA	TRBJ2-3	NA	TGTGCCAGCAGTGAAATTAGGAGCACAGATACGCAGTATTTT	CASSEIRSTDTQYF
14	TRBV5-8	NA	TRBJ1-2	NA	TGTGCCAGCAGCTTGGGACGAAAAAACTATGGCTACACCTTC	CASSLGRKNYGYTF
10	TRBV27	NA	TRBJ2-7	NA	TGTGCCAGCAGTCCCTACGAGCAGTACTTC	CASSPYEQYF
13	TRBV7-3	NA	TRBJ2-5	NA	TGTGCCAGCAGCCCCCCGGGGCAAGAGACCCAGTACTTC	CASSPPGQETQYF
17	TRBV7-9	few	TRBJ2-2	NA	TGTGCCAGCAGCCGACAGGGTCGGGAGGGCGACACCGGGGAGCTGTTTTTT	CASSRQGREGDTGELFF
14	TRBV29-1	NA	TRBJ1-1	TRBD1	TGCAGCGTTGAGGCCCAGGGGGCGGGCACTGAAGCTTTCTTT	CSVEAQGAGTEAFF
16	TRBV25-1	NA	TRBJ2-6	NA	TGTGCCAGCAGTGAAATCCGGGCGAGTGGGGCCAACGTCCTGACTTTC	CASSEIRASGANVLTF
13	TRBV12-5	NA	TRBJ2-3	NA	TGTGCTAGTGGTTTAAGGGACGACAGTGCGCAGTATTTT	CASGLRDDSAQYF
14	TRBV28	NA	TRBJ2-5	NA	TGTGCCAGCAGTTTCCCCGGGAGACAAGAGACCCAGTACTTC	CASSFPGRQETQYF
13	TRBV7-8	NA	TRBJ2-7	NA	TGTGCCAGCAGTCCGGATTATGCCTACGAGCAGTACTTC	CASSPDYAYEQYF